A single sample gave rise to the 3 T cell receptor beta chains below, sequenced in a study of Graves' ophthalmopathy and Graves' hyperthyroidism (dated by TCRdb to 2016 to 2019). TCRdb records Illumina HiSeq 2000 as the sequencer. For repertoire sequencing, TCR beta CDR3 regions were amplified from RNA transcripts. A first-round RT-PCR used HTBI primers with the Qiagen OneStep RT-PCR kit, followed by a second-round multiplex PCR, size selection and purification. In-frame beta chains were kept once TCRdb had trimmed the public reads at Q25 with fastp and called clones with MiXCR. CDR3 protein duplicates are merged, each entry listing the most common genes and DNA. The sample table records hundreds of thousands of distinct CDR3 sequences; about 47% of these occur just once. The ten largest account for less than 60% of the sample. Sequences were obtained from peripheral blood. Every receptor here comes from an adult man with Graves' ophthalmopathy.

The chain recombines TRBV7-6 with TRBJ1-5; TRBD1 matches at 8 bases. CDR3 length: 15 residues. The germline CDR1 and CDR2 sequences are SGHVS and FNYEAQ. J gave up 3 bases and V 8 bases, and 9 bases lay outside the gene matches. As DNA, the CDR3 is TGTGCCAGCTCACCAACGACAGGGGACAATCAGCCCCAGCATTTT. Translating gives CASSPTTGDNQPQHF.

In its sample, this clonotype was seen a few times. The V call is TRBV7-6, the J call TRBJ2-7; TRBD1 is a possible D gene (6 bases). Germline CDR1 is SGHVS and CDR2 is FNYEAQ. The CDR3 is made up of 13 amino acids. The V end was cut by 0 bases, the J end by 6 bases, with 9 bases between. CDR3 coding DNA: TGTGCCAGCAGCTTAGCGACCAGGGGCGAGCAGTACTTC. Translating it yields CASSLATRGEQYF.

In this sample, this clonotype turned up a few times. V and J are TRBV7-9 and TRBJ2-2; D not resolved. Germline V gene data show CDR1 as SEHNR and CDR2 as FQNEAQ (reference sequence). The CDR3 is 12 amino acids. Trimming removed 7 bases from V and 5 bases from J, with 8 bases in between. The CDR3: CASILPTGELFF. The CDR3, as DNA: TGTGCCAGCATCCTTCCGACCGGGGAGCTGTTTTTT.